This T cell receptor (beta chain) was documented in a study of metastatic and nonmetastatic thyroid tumors. Patients had received no treatment of any kind before thyroid surgery. Trimming removed 4 bases from V and 4 bases from J, with 7 bases in between. This CDR3 region has 12 residues. Germline V gene sequence: CDR1 ENHRY, CDR2 SYGVKD. This clone was seen at least ten times. TCRdb reanalyzed the PCR reads via MiXCR. This table has roughly 25,000 clones, around an eighth appearing once. The source material was blood. The V and J genes are TRBV10-3 and TRBJ2-5; D uncertain. This clonotype originated in a female donor with papillary thyroid cancer or a benign thyroid nodule (not recorded which). Some clones in this sample may be carry-over from other donors' samples. The CDR3 nucleotides read TGTGCCATCAGTGTGGGTTTAGAGACCCAGTACTTC. Protein product: CAISVGLETQYF.